The next 8 T cell receptor beta chains were all read from a single sample in a study of OX40 agonist ivuxolimab in advanced cancers. Method: immunoSEQ multiplex PCR; TCRdb's copy keeps in-frame clones and lacks some. The sample yields about 67,000 clones, approximately 85% seen once. Sequences were derived from CD4+ or CD8+ T cells sorted from blood, sampled in a trial of the OX40 agonist ivuxolimab. The source of these receptors is an adult with an advanced solid tumor such as melanoma, head and neck, liver or kidney cancer.

This clone came up once. The chain has TRBV7-3 and TRBJ2-5; D unclear. Germline V gives CDR1 SGHTA, CDR2 FQGTGA. The CDR3 covers 14 residues. V lost 0 bases and J lost 5, with 10 bases in between. CDR3 in DNA: TGTGCCAGCAGCTTAACCCGCGAGGAGGAGACCCAGTACTTC. Translating gives CASSLTREEETQYF.

The chain joins TRBV10-2 to TRBJ2-5, with D perhaps TRBD2 (5 bases). The CDR3 has 14 residues. Germline V gene sequence: CDR1 WSHSY, CDR2 SAAADI. V dropped 7 bases and J dropped 1 base, with 13 bases sitting between them. CDR3 loop: CASTRTDSQETQYF. CDR3 in DNA: TGCGCCAGCACCCGGACGGACTCCCAAGAGACCCAGTACTTC.

The V and J genes are TRBV2 and TRBJ2-7; 9 bases fit TRBD1. This CDR3 has 14 amino acids. Germline V gives CDR1 SNHLY, CDR2 FYNNEI. Unmatched junction bases numbered 3, after V lost 6 bases and J lost 0 bases. Written as DNA, the CDR3 is TGTGCCAGCAGCGCGACAGGGGGCTCCTACGAGCAGTACTTC. Encoded protein: CASSATGGSYEQYF.

The V and J genes are TRBV29-1 and TRBJ2-7; the D is unclear. CDR1 is SQVTM, CDR2 ANQGSEA, per germline. V was clipped by 3 bases and J by 3 bases, with 9 bases between them. CDR3 length equals 12 residues. The CDR3 protein is CSVEGTGYEQYF. The DNA of the CDR3 is TGCAGCGTTGAGGGAACCGGCTACGAGCAGTACTTC.

V gene TRBV4-2 combines with J gene TRBJ2-7; TRBD2 matches at 9 bases. CDR1 and CDR2 (germline): LGHNA, YNFKEQ. The junction had 9 bases not matched to a gene; V was cut back by 4 bases and J by 2 bases. This CDR3 comprises 16 residues. The CDR3 region is CASSPSTAGGPYEQYF. Here the CDR3 DNA reads TGTGCCAGCAGCCCAAGTACAGCGGGGGGTCCCTACGAGCAGTACTTC.

The chain recombines TRBV12-2 with TRBJ2-3; TRBD2, the table's D call, lacks a check against the DNA. TRBV12-2 represents a pseudogene. The CDR3 length is 18 residues. CDR3 bases: TGTGCAAGTCGCTCACCCCATGGACTAGCGGGAGGGACAGATACGCAGTATTTT. It specifies CASRSPHGLAGGTDTQYF.

The chain uses TRBV5-1 and TRBJ1-1, with 10 bases that match TRBD1. Germline V CDR1 and CDR2: SGHRS, YFSETQ. V lost 3 bases, J lost 5 bases, and 13 bases stayed unmatched. This CDR3 comprises 17 residues. The CDR3 region has the DNA TGCGCCAGCAGCTCTTCCACCGGGACAGGGGTAGGGACTGAAGCTTTCTTT. Translated, it gives CASSSSTGTGVGTEAFF.

This clone was seen once. The CDR3 protein is CASSQVVLAVYNEQFF. CDR3 nucleotides: TGTGCCAGCAGCCAAGTGGTGCTAGCGGTTTACAATGAGCAGTTCTTC. This chain connects TRBV14 to TRBJ2-1; TRBD2 matches at 7 bases. The germline V gene has CDR1 SGHDN and CDR2 FVKESK. CDR3 length: 16 amino acids. Unmatched junction bases numbered 7, after V lost 1 base and J lost 4 bases.